These 2 T cell receptor beta chains were sequenced from one sample in a study of radiotherapy plus CTLA-4 blockade in lung cancer. Sequencing was performed with immunoSEQ multiplex PCR; in TCRdb, only in-frame clones are kept and a portion is missing. The table has 100,000 or so clones, 82% seen once; the top ten hold about a quarter. The sequences come from peripheral blood, collected from a patient treated with radiotherapy plus ipilimumab. These receptors were taken from a human donor with non-small cell lung cancer that progressed on radiotherapy plus ipilimumab.

This chain connects TRBV21-1 to TRBJ1-2; the table's TRBD1 call for D was not verified on the DNA. TRBV21-1 is described as a pseudogene. The CDR3 length is 11 residues. The CDR3 nucleotides read TGTGCCAGCATCCCAGGGGGCGGCTACACCTTC. Amino acids: CASIPGGGYTF.

The chain joins TRBV27 to TRBJ2-3, with D hard to call. The V end lost 1 base, the J end lost 4 bases, and 12 bases lay between the germline ends. Germline V gives CDR1 MNHEY, CDR2 SMNVEV (reference sequence). The CDR3 contains 15 residues. The CDR3 DNA sequence: TGTGCCAGCAGTTTATTCAGCAGCAGAGCAGATACGCAGTATTTT. It codes for CASSLFSSRADTQYF.